This is a list of T cell receptor beta chains from one sample in a study of T cells in Graves' hyperthyroidism and ophthalmopathy. TCRdb ran MiXCR on the multiplex PCR reads and lists one entry per CDR3 protein. This table has around 300,000 distinct CDR3 sequences, more than 11% appearing once. The specimen was blood. Receptors originate from a woman in her twenties or thirties with Graves' hyperthyroidism. The CDR3 runs from the conserved cysteine through the conserved F or W. Fields, in order: clone size, J gene, CDR3 length, D gene, V gene, CDR3 DNA, CDR3 protein. D genes are given only for firm matches. Some rows have no size entry. The others give once, few or many, or a class for an expanded clone.

few | TRBJ2-3 | 10 | . | TRBV7-9 | TGTGCCAGCAGCGCCGATACGCAGTATTTT | CASSADTQYF
few | TRBJ2-7 | 15 | TRBD2 | TRBV10-3 | TGTGCCACCAATAAGATAGCGGGAGAACGTTACGAGCAGTACTTC | CATNKIAGERYEQYF
few | TRBJ2-3 | 14 | TRBD2 | TRBV30 | TGTGCCTGCTCGGTCGGGAGGGTAACAGATACGCAGTATTTT | CACSVGRVTDTQYF
. | TRBJ2-5 | 16 | . | TRBV6-1 | TGTGCCAGCTACTACAGTCAGGAGCGGACTACCGGGACCCAGTACTTC | CASYYSQERTTGTQYF
many | TRBJ2-1 | 15 | . | TRBV6-1 | TGTGCCAGCAGTTCTAGTGAGGATAGTGCCAATGAGCAGTTCTTC | CASSSSEDSANEQFF
few | TRBJ2-7 | 14 | . | TRBV4-1 | TGCGCCAGCAGCAAAGGAATTAGCTCCTACGAGCAGTACTTC | CASSKGISSYEQYF
many | TRBJ2-5 | 13 | . | TRBV11-1 | TGTGCCAGCAGCCAGCACCAAAAAGAGACCCAGTACTTC | CASSQHQKETQYF
many | TRBJ2-1 | 15 | TRBD2 | TRBV12-3/TRBV12-4 | TGTGCCAGCAGTTTTTACAGCGGGAGTTTAAATGAGCAGTTCTTC | CASSFYSGSLNEQFF
few | TRBJ1-2 | 16 | TRBD1 | TRBV9 | TGTGCCAGCAGCCCCACCCAGACAGGGACCTTCTATGGCTACACCTTC | CASSPTQTGTFYGYTF
many | TRBJ1-5 | 13 | . | TRBV12-3/TRBV12-4 | TGTGCCAGCGCTAAAGGGCAGAATCAGCCCCAGCATTTT | CASAKGQNQPQHF
. | TRBJ1-5 | 16 | TRBD1 | TRBV6-1 | TGTGCCAGCAGCCTAGGACAGGGGAATAGCAATCAGCCCCGGCATTTT | CASSLGQGNSNQPRHF
few | TRBJ2-3 | 17 | TRBD2 | TRBV5-8 | TGTGCCAGCAGCTATGGGGGGAGCGGGAGGGCCACAGATACGCAGTATTTT | CASSYGGSGRATDTQYF
many | TRBJ1-6 | 14 | . | TRBV10-1 | TGCGCCAGCAGTGATGGGCCTGGGGATTCACCCCTCCACTTT | CASSDGPGDSPLHF
many | TRBJ2-2 | 11 | . | TRBV30 | TGTGCCTGGGGTTTTTCCGGGGAGCTGTTTTTT | CAWGFSGELFF
. | TRBJ1-1 | 15 | . | TRBV4-2 | TGTGCCAGCAGCCAAGACGGGGTTCTGAACACTGAAGCTTTCTTT | CASSQDGVLNTEAFF
few | TRBJ2-6 | 14 | . | TRBV7-9 | TGTGCCAGCAGCCCACCACCCGGGGCCAACGTCCTGACTTTC | CASSPPPGANVLTF
many | TRBJ1-5 | 15 | . | TRBV2 | TGTGCCAGCAGTGAAATCCCAGCTAGCAATCAGCCCCAGCATTTT | CASSEIPASNQPQHF
many | TRBJ2-1 | 13 | TRBD2 | TRBV11-2 | TGTGCCAGCAGCGGGAGGGATCGGGGTGAGCAGTTCTTC | CASSGRDRGEQFF
many | TRBJ1-5 | 14 | . | TRBV12-3/TRBV12-4 | TGTGCCAGCAGTTTAGCGCCAGGGGATCAGCCCCAGCATTTT | CASSLAPGDQPQHF
many | TRBJ2-7 | 14 | TRBD2 | TRBV20-1 | TGCAGTGCCAGGAGGGGGACTAGCGGTTACGAGCAGTACTTC | CSARRGTSGYEQYF
many | TRBJ2-5 | 14 | . | TRBV11-2 | TGTGCCAGCAGCCCCGAACTAGCACAAGAGACCCAGTACTTC | CASSPELAQETQYF
many | TRBJ1-3 | 12 | . | TRBV15 | TGTGCCACCAGCAGAGATGGAAACACCATATATTTT | CATSRDGNTIYF
many | TRBJ2-3 | 16 | . | TRBV2 | TGTGCCAGCAGTACTAACGGTTTAACTAGCACAGATACGCAGTATTTT | CASSTNGLTSTDTQYF
many | TRBJ2-1 | 11 | TRBD1 | TRBV11-2 | TGTGCCAGCAGCTACAGGGGAGAGCAGTTCTTC | CASSYRGEQFF
. | TRBJ2-4 | 13 | TRBD1 | TRBV7-9 | TGTGCCAGCAGCTTAGAAGGGGGCAACATTCAGTACTTC | CASSLEGGNIQYF